These T cell receptor beta chains were read from a single sample in a study of shared clonotypes between healthy human individuals. Repertoires were generated with immunoSEQ multiplex PCR, while TCRdb's copy carries only in-frame clones and drops some. The data show 800,000 to 950,000 clones, with 90% to 97% seen just once and under 0.3% held by the top ten. The specimen was naive CD8+ T cells sorted from blood. These TCRs come from a young man in good health. Both conserved end residues are part of each CDR3. A D gene is named only where the DNA matches it firmly.

j_call v_call d_call cdr3_nt cdr3_aa
TRBJ1-2 TRBV9 NA TGTGCCAGCAGCGGGAGCGGCTACACCTTC CASSGSGYTF
TRBJ2-7 TRBV7-8 TRBD2 TGTGCCAGCAGCGCCCGGGGTAGCGGGGCCTCCTACGAGCAGTACTTC CASSARGSGASYEQYF
TRBJ1-4 TRBV7-6 NA TGTGCCAGCAGTCGAGGCAGGCCCCTTGAAAAACTGTTTTTT CASSRGRPLEKLFF
TRBJ2-5 TRBV5-1 NA TGCGCCAGCATGGGGCATTCGGGAGAGACCCAGTACTTC CASMGHSGETQYF
TRBJ2-2 TRBV7-9 NA TGTGCCAGCAGCTTAACCACTAGTGCCGGGGAGCTGTTTTTT CASSLTTSAGELFF
TRBJ2-7 TRBV28 NA TGTGCCAGCAGTTCGCATAAGGAGGACGAGCAGTACTTC CASSSHKEDEQYF
TRBJ2-1 TRBV29-1 NA TGCAGCGTTGAAGGGTACCAGGGTGACCGCCTGAGCTCCTACAATGAGCAGTTCTTC CSVEGYQGDRLSSYNEQFF
TRBJ1-2 TRBV29-1 TRBD1 TGCAGCGTTGAGAACAGGGGGACTAACTATGGCTACACCTTC CSVENRGTNYGYTF
TRBJ1-3 TRBV28 NA TGTGCCAGCATCGAACGGGGGCCAGCTGGAAACACCATATATTTT CASIERGPAGNTIYF
TRBJ2-7 TRBV29-1 TRBD1 TGCAGCGTTGAAGGGGGAGAGGGATCGACAGGGTTTGAGCAGTACTTC CSVEGGEGSTGFEQYF
TRBJ2-2 TRBV7-9 NA TGTGCCAGCAGCCCCGGACCCACCAACACCGGGGAGCTGTTTTTT CASSPGPTNTGELFF
TRBJ1-2 TRBV28 TRBD1 TGTGCCAGCAGTCCCCGGACGACAGGGGGCTTTGGCTACACCTTC CASSPRTTGGFGYTF
TRBJ2-7 TRBV30 NA TGTGCCTGGAGTGTACAAGGGCACGAGCAGTACTTC CAWSVQGHEQYF
TRBJ2-7 TRBV18 NA TGTGCCAGCTCACCACCGGGTCCGATGGGGCTGAACGAGCAGTACTTC CASSPPGPMGLNEQYF
TRBJ2-3 TRBV9 NA TGTGCCAGCAGCGTATCTGGCTCCAGACGCACAGATACGCAGTATTTT CASSVSGSRRTDTQYF
TRBJ2-7 TRBV27 NA TGTGCCAGCAGTTTAGAGGACGGGCCCTACGAGCAGTACTTC CASSLEDGPYEQYF
TRBJ2-7 TRBV6-5 TRBD1 TGTGCCAGCAGTTCCGGAGGGACAGGGGATTCCTACGAGCAGTACTTC CASSSGGTGDSYEQYF
TRBJ2-1 TRBV5-4 NA TGTGCCAGCAGCTCGGAGGTGAGGTTAAGCTCCTACAATGAGCAGTTCTTC CASSSEVRLSSYNEQFF
TRBJ2-7 TRBV7-9 NA TGTGCCAGCAGCTCAGGGGTAATATACGAGCAGTACTTC CASSSGVIYEQYF
TRBJ2-1 TRBV14 TRBD2 TGTGCCAGCAGCCAACCCGGGACTAGCGGGATTTACAATGAGCAGTTCTTC CASSQPGTSGIYNEQFF
TRBJ2-7 TRBV7-8 TRBD2 TGTGCCAGCAGCATCAATAGCGGGAGCTCCTACGAGCAGTACTTC CASSINSGSSYEQYF
TRBJ2-1 TRBV5-1 TRBD1 TGCGCCAGCAGCTTGACACCCCGGGACAGGGGTGGCATTGAGCAGTTCTTC CASSLTPRDRGGIEQFF
TRBJ2-1 TRBV15 TRBD1 TGTGCCACCAGCTTCCCCGCCGGGACAGGGGGAAATGAGCAGTTCTTC CATSFPAGTGGNEQFF
TRBJ2-7 TRBV7-9 NA TGTGCCAGCAGCCACACAGGGCTGGCCTCCTACGAGCAGTACTTC CASSHTGLASYEQYF
TRBJ1-4 TRBV7-8 NA TGTGCCAGCAGCTTAGAGTTATGGGGAGGCGGAACTAATGAAAAACTGTTTTTT CASSLELWGGGTNEKLFF
TRBJ1-5 TRBV10-3 NA TGTGCCATCAGTGAGGCCCTCAGCGAGCCCCAGCATTTT CAISEALSEPQHF
TRBJ2-3 TRBV5-1 TRBD2 TGCGCCAGCAGCTTGAGACTAGCGGGAGTCCCAGATACGCAGTATTTT CASSLRLAGVPDTQYF
TRBJ1-3 TRBV7-9 TRBD1 TGTGCCAGCAGCTTTTCGACAGGGGTAGGAGACACCATATATTTT CASSFSTGVGDTIYF
TRBJ2-7 TRBV2 NA TGTGCCAGCAGTGATGTGTCGGAGTACGATTACGAGCAGTACTTC CASSDVSEYDYEQYF
TRBJ2-1 TRBV6-1 NA TGTGCCAGCAATAGCGCCCTCTACAATGAGCAGTTCTTC CASNSALYNEQFF
TRBJ2-1 TRBV11-1 TRBD2 TGTGCCAGCAGCTTGCTAGCGGGAGATTACTACAATGAGCAGTTCTTC CASSLLAGDYYNEQFF